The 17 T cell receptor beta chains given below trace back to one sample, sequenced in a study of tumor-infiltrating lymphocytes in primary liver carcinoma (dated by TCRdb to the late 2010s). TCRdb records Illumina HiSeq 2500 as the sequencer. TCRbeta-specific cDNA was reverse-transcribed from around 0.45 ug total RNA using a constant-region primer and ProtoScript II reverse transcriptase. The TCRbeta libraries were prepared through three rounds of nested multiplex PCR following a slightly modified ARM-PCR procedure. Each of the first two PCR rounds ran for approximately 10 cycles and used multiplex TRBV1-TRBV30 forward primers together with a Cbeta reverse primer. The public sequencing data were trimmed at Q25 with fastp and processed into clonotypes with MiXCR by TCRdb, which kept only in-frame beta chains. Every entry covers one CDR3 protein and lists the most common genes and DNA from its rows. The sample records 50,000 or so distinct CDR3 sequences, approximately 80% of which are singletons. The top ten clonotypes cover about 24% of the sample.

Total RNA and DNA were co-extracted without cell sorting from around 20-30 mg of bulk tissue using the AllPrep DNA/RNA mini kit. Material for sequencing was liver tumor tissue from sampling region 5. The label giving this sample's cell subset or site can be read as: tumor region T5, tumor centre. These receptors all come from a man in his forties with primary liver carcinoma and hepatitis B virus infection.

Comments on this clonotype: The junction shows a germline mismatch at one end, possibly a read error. CDR3 coding DNA: TGTGCCAGCAGTTTTAGGGCAGGGGACAACTATGGCTTCACCTTC. It codes for CASSFRAGDNYGFTF. The V and J genes are TRBV28 and TRBJ1-2; D possibly corresponds to TRBD1 (6 bases). The length of the CDR3 is 15 residues. CDR1 is MDHEN, CDR2 SYDVKM, per germline.

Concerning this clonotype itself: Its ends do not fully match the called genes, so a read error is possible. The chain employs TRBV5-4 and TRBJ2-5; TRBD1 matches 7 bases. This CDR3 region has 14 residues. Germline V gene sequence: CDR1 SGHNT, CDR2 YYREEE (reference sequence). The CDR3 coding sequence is TGTGACAGCAACGCGGCAGGGGGTCAAGAGAACCAGTACTTT. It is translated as CDSNAAGGQENQYF.

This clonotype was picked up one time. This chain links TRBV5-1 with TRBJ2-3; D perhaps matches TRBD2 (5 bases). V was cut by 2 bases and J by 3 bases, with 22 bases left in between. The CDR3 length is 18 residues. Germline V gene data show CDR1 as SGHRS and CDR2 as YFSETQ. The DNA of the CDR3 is TGCGCCAGCAGCTTTGGACTCCGACCGGAAGCCCTAACAGATACGCAGTATTTT. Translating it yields CASSFGLRPEALTDTQYF.

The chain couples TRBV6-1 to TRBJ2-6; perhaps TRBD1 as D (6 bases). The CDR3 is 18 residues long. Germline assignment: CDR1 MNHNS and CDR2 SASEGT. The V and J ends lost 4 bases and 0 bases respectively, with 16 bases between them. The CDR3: CASSVRQVRSSGANVLTF. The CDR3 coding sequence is TGTGCCAGCAGTGTCAGACAGGTGCGATCCTCTGGGGCCAACGTCCTGACTTTC.

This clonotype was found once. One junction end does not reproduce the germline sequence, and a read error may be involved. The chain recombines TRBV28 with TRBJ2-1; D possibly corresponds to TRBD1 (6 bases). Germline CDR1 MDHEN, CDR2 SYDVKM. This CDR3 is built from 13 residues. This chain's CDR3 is CGSRGDPNNKRFF. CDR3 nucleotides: TGTGGCAGCAGGGGCGACCCAAACAATAAGCGGTTCTTC.

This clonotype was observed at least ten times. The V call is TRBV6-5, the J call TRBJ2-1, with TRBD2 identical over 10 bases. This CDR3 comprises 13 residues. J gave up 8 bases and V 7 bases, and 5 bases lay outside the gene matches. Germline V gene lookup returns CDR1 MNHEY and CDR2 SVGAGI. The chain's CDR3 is CASTSSGSDEQFF. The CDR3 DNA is TGTGCCAGCACTTCTAGCGGGAGCGATGAGCAGTTCTTC.

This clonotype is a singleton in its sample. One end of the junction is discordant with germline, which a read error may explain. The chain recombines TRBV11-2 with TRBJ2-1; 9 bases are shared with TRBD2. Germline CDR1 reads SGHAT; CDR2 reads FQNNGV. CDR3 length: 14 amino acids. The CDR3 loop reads CASSTSGFYNEQPF. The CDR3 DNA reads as TGTGCCAGTAGTACTAGCGGGTTCTACAATGAGCAGCCCTTC. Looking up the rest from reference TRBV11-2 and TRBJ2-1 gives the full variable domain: EAGVAQSPRYKIIEKRQSVAFWCNPISGHATLYWYQQILGQGPKLLIQFQNNGVVDDSQLPKDRFSAERLKGVDSTLKIQPAKLEDSAVYLCASSTSGFYNEQPFGPGTRLTVL.

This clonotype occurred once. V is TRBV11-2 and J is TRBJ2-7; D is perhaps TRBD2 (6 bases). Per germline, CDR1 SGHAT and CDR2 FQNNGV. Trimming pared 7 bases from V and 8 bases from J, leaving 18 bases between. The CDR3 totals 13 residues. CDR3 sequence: CASNPTGATKQYF. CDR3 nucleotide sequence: TGTGCCAGCAACCCGACGGGAGCTACCAAGCAGTACTTC.

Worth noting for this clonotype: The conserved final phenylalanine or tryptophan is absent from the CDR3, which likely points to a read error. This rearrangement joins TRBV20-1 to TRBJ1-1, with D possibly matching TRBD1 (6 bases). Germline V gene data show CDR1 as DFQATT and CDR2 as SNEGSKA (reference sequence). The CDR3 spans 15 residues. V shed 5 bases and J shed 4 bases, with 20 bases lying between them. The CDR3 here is CSARGGTGVGTEAFI. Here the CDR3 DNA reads TGCAGTGCTCGAGGGGGGACGGGTGTCGGCACTGAAGCTTTCATT.

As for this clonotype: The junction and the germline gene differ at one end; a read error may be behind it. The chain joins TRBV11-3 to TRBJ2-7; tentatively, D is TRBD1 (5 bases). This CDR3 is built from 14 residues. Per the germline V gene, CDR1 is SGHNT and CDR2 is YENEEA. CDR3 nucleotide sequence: TGTGTCAGCATTCCTGGAGAAGGGGACTACGAGCAGTACTTC. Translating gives CVSIPGEGDYEQYF. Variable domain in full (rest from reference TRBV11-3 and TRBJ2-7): EAGVVQSPRYKIIEKKQPVAFWCNPISGHNTLYWYLQNLGQGPELLIRYENEEAVDDSQLPKDRFSAERLKGVDSTLKIQPAELGDSAVYLCVSIPGEGDYEQYFGPGTRLTVT.

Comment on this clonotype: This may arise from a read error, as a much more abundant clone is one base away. The CDR3 here is CASSLGWEYNEQFF. The CDR3 region has the DNA TGTGCCAGCAGTTTAGGGTGGGAATACAATGAGCAGTTCTTC. The chain carries TRBV12-3 or TRBV12-4 and TRBJ2-1; D is ambiguous. The ends were cut back, 1 base at V and 4 bases at J, with 8 bases in the middle. The CDR3 sequence is 14 residues long.

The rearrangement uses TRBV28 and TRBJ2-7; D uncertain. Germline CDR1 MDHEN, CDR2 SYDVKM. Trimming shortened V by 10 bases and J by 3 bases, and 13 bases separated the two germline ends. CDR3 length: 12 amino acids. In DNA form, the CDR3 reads TGTGCCAACACGACCCTAGTCTACGAGCAGTACTTC. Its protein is CANTTLVYEQYF.

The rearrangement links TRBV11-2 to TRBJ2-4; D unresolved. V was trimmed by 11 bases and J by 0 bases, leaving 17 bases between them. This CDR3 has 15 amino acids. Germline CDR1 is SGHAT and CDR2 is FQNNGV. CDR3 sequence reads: CAYTTSAVAKNIQYF. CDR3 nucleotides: TGTGCCTACACCACTTCTGCGGTAGCCAAAAACATTCAGTACTTC. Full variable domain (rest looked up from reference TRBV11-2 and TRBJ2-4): EAGVAQSPRYKIIEKRQSVAFWCNPISGHATLYWYQQILGQGPKLLIQFQNNGVVDDSQLPKDRFSAERLKGVDSTLKIQPAKLEDSAVYLCAYTTSAVAKNIQYFGAGTRLSVL.

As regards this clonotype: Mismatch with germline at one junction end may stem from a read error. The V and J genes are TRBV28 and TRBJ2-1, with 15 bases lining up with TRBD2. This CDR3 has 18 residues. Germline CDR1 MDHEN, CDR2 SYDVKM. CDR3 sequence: CASSPHGLAGGPYNDQFF. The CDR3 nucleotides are TGTGCCAGCAGTCCCCACGGACTAGCGGGAGGGCCCTACAATGATCAGTTCTTC.

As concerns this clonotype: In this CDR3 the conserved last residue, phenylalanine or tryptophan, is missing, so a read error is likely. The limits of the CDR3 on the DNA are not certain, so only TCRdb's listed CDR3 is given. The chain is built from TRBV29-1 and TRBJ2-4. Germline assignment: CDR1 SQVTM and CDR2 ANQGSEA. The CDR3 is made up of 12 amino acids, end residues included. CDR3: CSGAGAKNIQNI.

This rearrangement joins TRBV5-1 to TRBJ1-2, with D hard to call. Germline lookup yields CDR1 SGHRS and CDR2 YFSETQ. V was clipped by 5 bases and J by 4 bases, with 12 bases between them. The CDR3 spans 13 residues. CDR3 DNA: TGCGCCAGCAGATTGCTGTCGGGCTATGGCTACACCTTC. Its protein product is CASRLLSGYGYTF.

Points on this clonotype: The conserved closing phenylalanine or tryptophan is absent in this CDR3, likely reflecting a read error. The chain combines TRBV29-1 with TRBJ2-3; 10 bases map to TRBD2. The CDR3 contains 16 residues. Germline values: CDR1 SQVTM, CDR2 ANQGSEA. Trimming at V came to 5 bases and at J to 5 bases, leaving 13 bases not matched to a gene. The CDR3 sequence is CSVFMFSSGSVDTQYL. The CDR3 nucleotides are TGCAGCGTTTTTATGTTTTCTAGCGGGAGTGTAGATACGCAGTATCTT.